This is a list of T cell receptor beta chains from one sample in a study of T-cell memory formation after mild COVID-19. MiXCR was run by TCRdb on the 5' RACE reads, yielding one entry per CDR3 protein. This table holds 400,000 to 500,000 distinct CDR3 sequences, over 15% found once. The sample consisted of PBMCs or a T cell subset sorted from them (not recorded which). These receptors were collected from a man aged 18-30 years who had mild COVID-19 (a few samples of this study predate the infection). Cell type and time point are not known. Each CDR3 is given with its conserved first and last residue. D genes are given only for firm matches. Size tells how often a clone was seen (once, few, many) or the class of an expanded clone, and some rows leave it out.

D: .; V: TRBV12-3/TRBV12-4; size: .; length: 15; J: TRBJ1-6; DNA: TGTGCCAGCAGAGGTACGCGCTCCTATAATTCACCCCTCCACTTT; CDR3: CASRGTRSYNSPLHF
D: .; V: TRBV7-2; size: .; length: 13; J: TRBJ2-5; DNA: TGTGCCAGCCGACCCCGGGGGTCAGAGACCCAGTACTTC; CDR3: CASRPRGSETQYF
D: .; V: TRBV29-1; size: few; length: 11; J: TRBJ1-1; DNA: TGCAGCGTTGAGTCCAACACTGAAGCTTTCTTT; CDR3: CSVESNTEAFF
D: .; V: TRBV5-1; size: medium-sized; length: 13; J: TRBJ2-2; DNA: TGCGCCAGCAGCTTAGGGAACACCGGGGAGCTGTTTTTT; CDR3: CASSLGNTGELFF
D: .; V: TRBV3-1; size: few; length: 15; J: TRBJ2-3; DNA: TGTGCCAGCAGCCAAGAAATGGTAAACACAGATACGCAGTATTTT; CDR3: CASSQEMVNTDTQYF
D: .; V: TRBV12-3/TRBV12-4; size: .; length: 15; J: TRBJ2-2; DNA: TGTGCCAGCAGTTTGGAGGGGCCGGTTGTCGGGGAGCTGTTTTTT; CDR3: CASSLEGPVVGELFF
D: .; V: TRBV9; size: few; length: 15; J: TRBJ2-3; DNA: TGTGCCAGCAGCCCGGGGTCGGTGCGCACAGATACGCAGTATTTT; CDR3: CASSPGSVRTDTQYF
D: TRBD2; V: TRBV2; size: few; length: 13; J: TRBJ2-1; DNA: TGTGCCAGCAGTGAATGGACTAGTAATGAGCAGTTCTTC; CDR3: CASSEWTSNEQFF
D: .; V: TRBV4-3; size: many; length: 14; J: TRBJ2-3; DNA: TGCGCCAGCAGTCGAGGGCTCGGCACAGATACGCAGTATTTT; CDR3: CASSRGLGTDTQYF
D: TRBD2; V: TRBV7-2; size: many; length: 19; J: TRBJ2-4; DNA: TGTGCCAGCAGCTTAGCCTTGGCGCGGGGGGTACTAGCCAAAAACATTCAGTACTTC; CDR3: CASSLALARGVLAKNIQYF
D: .; V: TRBV18; size: few; length: 17; J: TRBJ1-3; DNA: TGTGCCAGCTCCCACAGCGACGGTTCCACTTCTGGAAACACCATATATTTT; CDR3: CASSHSDGSTSGNTIYF
D: .; V: TRBV25-1; size: few; length: 13; J: TRBJ1-6; DNA: TGTGCCAGCAGTGTAGGGTTGGATTCACCCCTCCACTTT; CDR3: CASSVGLDSPLHF
D: .; V: TRBV29-1; size: .; length: 15; J: TRBJ2-3; DNA: TGCAGCGTTGAAAGGCGGGGGCTTCACACAGATACGCAGTATTTT; CDR3: CSVERRGLHTDTQYF
D: .; V: TRBV20-1; size: .; length: 12; J: TRBJ1-2; DNA: TGCAGTGCCCTTTCCTGGGACTATGGCTACACCTTC; CDR3: CSALSWDYGYTF
D: .; V: TRBV15; size: .; length: 15; J: TRBJ1-1; DNA: TGTGCCACCAGCATCAGAAGACCAATGAACACTGAAGCTTTCTTT; CDR3: CATSIRRPMNTEAFF
D: .; V: TRBV7-9; size: .; length: 14; J: TRBJ2-5; DNA: TGTGCCAGCAGCTCCCCCGGGCCCCAAGAGACCCAGTACTTC; CDR3: CASSSPGPQETQYF
D: .; V: TRBV15; size: once; length: 18; J: TRBJ1-2; DNA: TGTGCCACCAGCAGAGAAAGAGGCAGCTCTTCCACTTGGTATGGCTACACCTTC; CDR3: CATSRERGSSSTWYGYTF
D: TRBD2; V: TRBV7-2; size: .; length: 17; J: TRBJ2-5; DNA: TGTGCCAGCAGCTTAATGTCTAGCGGGGGGGCCGGAGAGACCCAGTACTTC; CDR3: CASSLMSSGGAGETQYF
D: .; V: TRBV12-3/TRBV12-4; size: .; length: 12; J: TRBJ1-1; DNA: TGTGCCAGCAGTTCAGATAACACTGAAGCTTTCTTT; CDR3: CASSSDNTEAFF
D: TRBD1; V: TRBV5-1; size: .; length: 15; J: TRBJ2-5; DNA: TGCGCCAGCAGCGCCGGACAGGGGGCAGGGGAGACCCAGTACTTC; CDR3: CASSAGQGAGETQYF
D: TRBD1; V: TRBV2; size: .; length: 16; J: TRBJ1-6; DNA: TGTGCCAGCATCCGAAGTTGGGAGGACAGGCGTTCACCCCTCCACTTT; CDR3: CASIRSWEDRRSPLHF
D: .; V: TRBV12-3/TRBV12-4; size: few; length: 15; J: TRBJ1-2; DNA: TGTGCCAGCAGTTTAGCGGGGTTAATTAACTATGGCTACACCTTC; CDR3: CASSLAGLINYGYTF
D: TRBD2; V: TRBV12-3/TRBV12-4; size: few; length: 15; J: TRBJ2-1; DNA: TGTGCCAGCAGTTTAGTGGCTAGCGGGAACAATGAGCAGTTCTTC; CDR3: CASSLVASGNNEQFF
D: .; V: TRBV20-1; size: few; length: 13; J: TRBJ1-4; DNA: TGCAGTGCCGCAAGGGTCCCGAATGAAAAACTGTTTTTT; CDR3: CSAARVPNEKLFF
D: TRBD1; V: TRBV5-1; size: few; length: 15; J: TRBJ1-1; DNA: TGCGCCAGCAGCTTGGCCGGGACAGGGTCCACTGAAGCTTTCTTT; CDR3: CASSLAGTGSTEAFF
D: .; V: TRBV5-1; size: few; length: 11; J: TRBJ1-2; DNA: TGCGCCAGCCGGATTGATGGGGGCTACACCTTC; CDR3: CASRIDGGYTF
D: TRBD2; V: TRBV20-1; size: .; length: 17; J: TRBJ2-5; DNA: TGCAGTGCTAGAGATAGACGAACTAGCGCGTCCCAAGAGACCCAGTACTTC; CDR3: CSARDRRTSASQETQYF
D: .; V: TRBV18; size: few; length: 14; J: TRBJ1-4; DNA: TGTGCCAGCTCAGAGGACAGAGTTAATGAAAAACTGTTTTTT; CDR3: CASSEDRVNEKLFF
D: .; V: TRBV10-3; size: .; length: 15; J: TRBJ2-5; DNA: TGTGCCATCAGTATTTCGGGGCAGGGAGGAGAGACCCAGTACTTC; CDR3: CAISISGQGGETQYF
D: .; V: TRBV20-1; size: .; length: 17; J: TRBJ2-1; DNA: TGCAGTGCTAGACCCCCCCGGGAGACACCACTCTACAATGAGCAGTTCTTC; CDR3: CSARPPRETPLYNEQFF
D: .; V: TRBV29-1; size: .; length: 13; J: TRBJ2-3; DNA: TGCAGCGTTGAAGACCGGGGGATAGATACGCAGTATTTT; CDR3: CSVEDRGIDTQYF
D: TRBD1; V: TRBV7-2; size: many; length: 16; J: TRBJ1-1; DNA: TGTGCCAGCAGCTTAAACCCCGGGACAGGGAACACTGAAGCTTTCTTT; CDR3: CASSLNPGTGNTEAFF
D: .; V: TRBV11-2; size: .; length: 13; J: TRBJ1-1; DNA: TGTGCCAGCAGCTTAGATCGGAGGACGAGAGCTTTCTTT; CDR3: CASSLDRRTRAFF
D: .; V: TRBV7-3; size: .; length: 16; J: TRBJ2-2; DNA: TGTGCCAGCAGCTTAAGGATGAGGGGTTCAACCGGGGAGCTGTTTTTT; CDR3: CASSLRMRGSTGELFF
D: .; V: TRBV6-5; size: few; length: 17; J: TRBJ1-2; DNA: TGTGCCAGCAGTTACTCGGGTGGGCAGGGCATTAACTATGGCTACACCTTC; CDR3: CASSYSGGQGINYGYTF
D: .; V: TRBV7-3; size: .; length: 13; J: TRBJ2-3; DNA: TGTGCCAGCAGAAGGACTAGCACAGATACGCAGTATTTT; CDR3: CASRRTSTDTQYF
D: .; V: TRBV7-9; size: few; length: 15; J: TRBJ1-1; DNA: TGTGCCAGCAGGTTACCATCTGGGGGAGGCCCTGAAGCTTTCTTT; CDR3: CASRLPSGGGPEAFF